Described below is a single T cell receptor beta chain sequence and its context. The germline gives CDR1 SGHRS, CDR2 YFSETQ. The CDR3 runs 15 residues. The V gene end was trimmed by 4 bases and the J gene end by 4 bases; junction bases not matched to a gene: 4. This sample stems from a study of neoadjuvant anti-PD-1 for oral cavity cancer. The data were produced by immunoSEQ multiplex PCR, yet TCRdb's version contains in-frame clones alone and is incomplete. The table records 15,000 to 20,000 clones, about 70% of them present only once. The material was PBMCs, obtained before nivolumab (anti-PD-1) treatment. The genes are TRBV5-1 and TRBJ2-7, with 14 bases aligning to TRBD2. This receptor was obtained from a person aged 35-79 years with oral cavity squamous cell carcinoma. This CDR3 reads CASSLGLAGVYEQYF. CDR3 bases: TGCGCCAGCAGCCTGGGACTAGCGGGAGTATACGAGCAGTACTTC. The whole variable domain, remainder taken from reference TRBV5-1 and TRBJ2-7, is KAGVTQTPRYLIKTRGQQVTLSCSPISGHRSVSWYQQTPGQGLQFLFEYFSETQRNKGNFPGRFSGRQFSNSRSEMNVSTLELGDSALYLCASSLGLAGVYEQYFGPGTRLTVT.